A single T cell receptor beta chain is shown here with its context. The entry originates in a study of blood T cell repertoires in COVID-19. In the original workflow: Counts of nucleated cells, estimated from reference gene primer amplification, were obtained. The table came from immunoSEQ multiplex PCR; TCRdb's copy has only in-frame clones and leaves some out. V and J calls and clone size are given by that table; D and trimming were obtained from the DNA. The repertoire holds 95,000 to 110,000 clones, with roughly 84% as singletons. Germline trimming cut 3 bases from V and 7 bases from J; bases unmatched to any gene: 3. This CDR3 region has 13 residues. CDR1 and CDR2 (germline): SGHVS, FQNEAQ.

The TCR sequence derives from a human donor in a cohort sampled during active or convalescent COVID-19. Sequencing was carried out using peripheral blood. V is TRBV7-8 and J is TRBJ1-5; 7 bases line up with TRBD1. The DNA for the CDR3 is TGTGCCAGCAGCTTGCGACAGGGCCAGCCCCAGCATTTT. This codes for CASSLRQGQPQHF.